This T cell receptor beta chain was recovered during a study of blood T cell repertoires in COVID-19. Overall study: PBMCs, B-cell-depleted T cells, or T cells provided the cDNA or gDNA that made up the material.

As originally analysed: Reference gene primer amplification gave estimated nucleated cell counts. Generated by immunoSEQ multiplex PCR, the TCRdb table keeps only in-frame clones and is missing some. The V and J calls and clone size are taken from that table; D and trimming were inferred from the DNA. The table has under 200,000 clones, about 89% seen once. Germline V gene lookup returns CDR1 ENHRY and CDR2 SYGVKD. This CDR3 contains 13 residues. Trimming took 8 bases from V and 1 from J; bases not matched to a gene: 4. The clonotype comes from a man aged 65 to 85 with acute or convalescent COVID-19. The chain links TRBV10-3 to TRBJ1-2; 7 nucleotides align to TRBD1. The sequenced sample consisted of peripheral blood. CDR3 in amino acids: CAIQTGLNYGYTF. The CDR3 DNA reads TGTGCCATCCAGACAGGGCTTAACTATGGCTACACCTTC.